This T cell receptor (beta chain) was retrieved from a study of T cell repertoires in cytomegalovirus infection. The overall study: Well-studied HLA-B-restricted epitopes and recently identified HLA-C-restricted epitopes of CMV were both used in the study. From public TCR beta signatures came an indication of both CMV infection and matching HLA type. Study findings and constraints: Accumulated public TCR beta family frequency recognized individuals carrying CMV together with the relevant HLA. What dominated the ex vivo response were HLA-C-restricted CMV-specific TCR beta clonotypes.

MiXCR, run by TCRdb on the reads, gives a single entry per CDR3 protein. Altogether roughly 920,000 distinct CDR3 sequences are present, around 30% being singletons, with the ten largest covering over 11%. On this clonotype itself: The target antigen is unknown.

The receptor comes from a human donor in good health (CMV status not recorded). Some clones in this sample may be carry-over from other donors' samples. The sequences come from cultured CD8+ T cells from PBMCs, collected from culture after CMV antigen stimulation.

The DNA of the CDR3 is TGTGCCAGCAGGTACCCAGGGGGCATTGCTTTCTTT. Residues: CASRYPGGIAFF. The chain has TRBV7-2 and TRBJ1-1, with TRBD1 matching over 8 bases. Trimming removed 6 bases from V and 11 bases from J; junction bases left unmatched: 8. CDR3 length: 12 amino acids. CDR1 SGHTA and CDR2 FQGNSA come from the germline V gene. The full variable domain, in which reference TRBV7-2 and TRBJ1-1 provide the parts outside the CDR3, is GAGVSQSPSNKVTEKGKDVELRCDPISGHTALYWYRQSLGQGLEFLIYFQGNSAPDKSGLPSDRFSAERTGGSVSTLTIQRTQQEDSAVYLCASRYPGGIAFFGQGTRLTVV.